A selection of T cell receptor beta chains follows, all from one sample in a study of patients and donors after allogeneic stem cell transplantation. TCRdb reprocessed the RT-PCR reads via MiXCR and lists one record per CDR3 protein. The sample lists roughly 880,000 distinct CDR3 sequences; about 20% were seen once. Sequencing input: blood, either unsorted or a sorted T cell fraction (not recorded which). These receptor sequences come from a human donor who was either an allogeneic HSCT recipient or a stem cell or donor lymphocyte infusion donor (not recorded which). It is not recorded whose cells these are; they may come from a transplant donor. Each CDR3 is given with its conserved first and last residue.

>TRBV29-1
CSSVGGPSNYGYTF
>TRBV24-1
CATSDSPRDHTQYF
>TRBV30
CAWSVLGLAGEFTGELFF
>TRBV7-2
CASRKREGPYEQYF
>TRBV10-3
CAISDTDRSTDTQYF
>TRBV27
CASSPRDRESTDTQYF
>TRBV7-3
CASSKRGSGDTGELFF
>TRBV4-2
CASSQDSPGAGYTF
>TRBV6-5
CASTGGVYGYTF
>TRBV7-2
CASSLEQGAGGANVLTF
>TRBV12-3/TRBV12-4
CASSPAGGTYEQYF
>TRBV7-2
CASSLALAAGRSSYEQYF
>TRBV12-3/TRBV12-4
CASTLRGLNGELFF
>TRBV20-1
CSGGSLVGRSEQYF
>TRBV27
CASAMTGLAPLHF
>TRBV25-1
CASSVTGTGRPEQYF
>TRBV7-9
CASSLSRTETQYF
>TRBV13
CASSFRQYNEQFF
>TRBV6-5
CASSYSEGAVAGELFF
>TRBV5-1
CASSLVLTDTQYF
>TRBV24-1
CATSDRGMGDGYTF
>TRBV6-1
CASSPTAASTGELFF
>TRBV15
CATSRDTEITYEQYF
>TRBV27
CASSLVTGDEAFF
>TRBV9
CASSVAGTSGGLSTDTQYF
>TRBV12-3/TRBV12-4
CASSFSLSRRSGNTIYF
>TRBV5-1
CASSLAGGTVNTEAFF
>TRBV7-2
CASTPGTGGHEQYF
>TRBV7-9
CASSLLGTDRETQYF
>TRBV18
CASSPQRGSTYEQYF
>TRBV27
CASSLATTGYGYTF
>TRBV27
CASSLLGGLSNQPQHF
>TRBV6-1
CASSKGDRGDEAFF
>TRBV2
CASRRGAQYF
>TRBV5-6
CASSGGGSYNSPLHF
>TRBV2
CASSMRLAEETQYF
>TRBV12-3/TRBV12-4
CASSYSGRAPNEQFF
>TRBV6-9
CASTLGLSKGEQFF
>TRBV28
CASSPRVSERGQPQHF
>TRBV21-1
CARSLQETQYF
>TRBV7-2
CASSRYRGGNTEAFF
>TRBV4-1
CASSQMSEGQGVQGANVLTF
>TRBV2
CASSYRGYGANVLTF
>TRBV12-3/TRBV12-4
CASSLDPRGGYTF
>TRBV7-6
CASSLAASGRNGEQYF
>TRBV9
CASSVGVTRSKQYF
>TRBV24-1
CATSDLGLAGENEQFF
>TRBV3-1
CASTGADSMNTEAFF
>TRBV2
CASSEAYPSFVSGNTIYF
>TRBV20-1
CSARASGGFGPLHF
>TRBV5-1
CASSFERVGGDEQFF
>TRBV15
CATSRTGTGDRKYGYTF
>TRBV6-1
CASTILAGGFETQYF
>TRBV27
CASSSTGTGGLGNTEAFF